Reported below is one T cell receptor beta chain. The antigen it recognizes is unknown. Qualities for individual bases were not recorded, and no much larger clone is one base off. This sample was included in a study of blood T cell repertoires in COVID-19 (dated by TCRdb to 2020 to 2022). In the study overall: Samples from collaborators originated in the United States, Italy and Spain and spanned both the acute and convalescent phases of COVID-19. The dataset comprised deeply sampled blood TCRbeta repertoires from subjects exposed to, actively infected with, or recovered from COVID-19. Where available, HLA class I and class II types were taken from metadata supplied by the sample provider and were not determined by assay-based typing. The samples were drawn from the first 160 participants of the ongoing ImmuneRACE study and from under 1,500 subjects provided by 6 global collaborators. The prospective study material was composed of cDNA or gDNA derived from T cells, B-cell-depleted T cells, or PBMCs. A de-identified subject ID, COVID-19 status, age in years and sex were almost always included in the sample metadata. The repertoires were released in a freely available public database meant as a resource for research on the immune response to SARS-CoV-2. What the research found in general, with its limitations: The quantity of clinical and demographic metadata differed by source and by participant and was supplied without curation.

Trimming costs V 2 bases and J 4 bases, and their ends lie 11 bases apart. CDR1 SEHNR and CDR2 FQNEAQ are derived from the germline V gene (reference sequence). Counted from cysteine to phenylalanine, this CDR3 has 15 amino acids. CDR3 DNA only is kept here, 45 bases in frame from base 1. One collaborating source in Seattle enrolled patients during active infection and followed them longitudinally through the course of disease. Each collaborating institution followed its own protocols to collect whole blood in K2EDTA tubes. For TCRbeta analysis, collaborator samples were shipped as frozen whole blood, as isolated PBMCs, or as DNA extracted from either sample type. TCRbeta CDR3 regions were amplified from genomic DNA by means of the immunoSEQ Assay, a bias-controlled multiplex PCR. The original pipeline was this. The number of nucleated cells in each sample was estimated by amplification of reference gene primers within the assay. Sequence reads were collapsed and filtered to measure the absolute abundance of every unique TCRbeta CDR3 rearrangement. Productive Simpson clonality was computed per sample as the square root of Simpson's diversity index over productive rearrangements. TCRdb took this table from immuneACCESS and kept in-frame rearrangements with V and J called. Such tables lack part of the clones; where checked against another copy, unresolved V genes explain under half of the gap, and the rest is unexplained. The V and J calls and clone size are taken from that table; D and trimming were inferred from the DNA. Across this sample there are about 170,000 clones, with approximately 85% seen only once. The ten largest clones take up 6.9% of the sample.

The sequence was collected from a man older than 75 with COVID-19, enrolled during active disease. The chain uses TRBV7-9 and TRBJ1-4; tentative D gene TRBD1, with 6 bases matching. Input material: peripheral blood. The DNA reads as follows: TGTGCCAGCAGCTTATACGGGGGGCTTAATGAAAAACTGTTTTTT. Its amino acids are CASSLYGGLNEKLFF.